The rows below give T cell receptor beta chains drawn from one sample of a study of breast tumors, draining lymph nodes, adjacent tissues. A single record per CDR3 protein comes from TCRdb applying MiXCR to the multiplex PCR reads. The sample includes some 230,000 distinct CDR3 sequences, 30% to 35% of them seen just once. The specimen sequenced was axillary lymph node tissue. These receptors were taken from a female donor with breast cancer. Some clones in this sample may be carry-over from other donors' samples. Each CDR3 is given with its conserved first and last residue. D genes are given only for firm matches. A row's size may be missing; if present it is once, few, many or a size class.

CDR3 DNA,CDR3 protein,J gene,CDR3 length,V gene,clone size,D gene
TGTGCCTGGGAGCTTAATCGGGGTGAAAAACTGTTTTTT,CAWELNRGEKLFF,TRBJ1-4,13,TRBV30,many,NA
TGTGCCAGCAGCTTTTCCTCGGGGGAGAGCTCCTACGAGCAGTACTTC,CASSFSSGESSYEQYF,TRBJ2-7,16,TRBV7-2,NA,NA
TGTGCCAGCAGTTACAGGGGAGGGACCGGGGAGCTGTTTTTT,CASSYRGGTGELFF,TRBJ2-2,14,TRBV5-8,many,NA
TGTGCCAGCACCCCCGGGCCGCGGGGCTACGAGCAGTACTTC,CASTPGPRGYEQYF,TRBJ2-7,14,TRBV7-8,many,NA
TGTGCCAGCTCACGAGCCGGGACCGTCTATGGCTACACCTTC,CASSRAGTVYGYTF,TRBJ1-2,14,TRBV18,NA,NA
TGCGCCAGCAGCGGGAGGGCCATCACCGGGGAGCTGTTTTTT,CASSGRAITGELFF,TRBJ2-2,14,TRBV5-1,many,TRBD2
TGTGCCAGCAGCGCAACTAGCGGGGGGCCTAGTACGCAGTATTTT,CASSATSGGPSTQYF,TRBJ2-3,15,TRBV14,NA,TRBD2
TGTGCCAGCAGCTTAGTCGGGCTAGCGGGCACAGATACGCAGTATTTT,CASSLVGLAGTDTQYF,TRBJ2-3,16,TRBV11-3,NA,TRBD2
TGTGCCACCTTGGATGGGAACGGGCCCCAGCATTTT,CATLDGNGPQHF,TRBJ1-5,12,TRBV6-2/TRBV6-3,once,NA
TGTGCTAGTGGTTTGACTCGGGACAGTAGGATGATTGGCTACACCTTC,CASGLTRDSRMIGYTF,TRBJ1-2,16,TRBV12-5,many,TRBD1
TGTGCCAGCAGTACACCCGGGACAGGGCGCTACGAGCAGTACTTC,CASSTPGTGRYEQYF,TRBJ2-7,15,TRBV28,NA,TRBD1